Detailed here is one T cell receptor beta chain. Amplification used 60 Vbeta primers and 13 Jbeta primers. Only in-frame clones appear in the TCRdb table, and some are missing; sequencing was by immunoSEQ multiplex PCR. The sample lists 55,000 to 75,000 clones; about 63% were seen once. The data derive from a study of cytomegalovirus exposure and HLA in healthy donors. The junction had 5 bases not matched to a gene; V was cut back by 4 bases and J by 7 bases. Germline lookup yields CDR1 SEHNR and CDR2 FQNEAQ (reference sequence). The CDR3 sequence is 15 residues long. This sequence joins TRBV7-9 and TRBJ2-6; 9 nucleotides agree with TRBD1. Sequenced material: PBMCs. This clonotype originated in a man in his forties in good health and CMV-seropositive. CDR3 in DNA: TGTGCCAGCAGCTCACAGGGGGCGTTAGCCAACGTCCTGACTTTC. Its protein is CASSSQGALANVLTF. Using reference TRBV7-9 and TRBJ2-6 for the parts outside the CDR3, the full variable domain is DTGVSQNPRHKITKRGQNVTFRCDPISEHNRLYWYRQTLGQGPEFLTYFQNEAQLEKSRLLSDRFSAERPKGSFSTLEIQRTEQGDSAMYLCASSSQGALANVLTFGAGSRLTVL.